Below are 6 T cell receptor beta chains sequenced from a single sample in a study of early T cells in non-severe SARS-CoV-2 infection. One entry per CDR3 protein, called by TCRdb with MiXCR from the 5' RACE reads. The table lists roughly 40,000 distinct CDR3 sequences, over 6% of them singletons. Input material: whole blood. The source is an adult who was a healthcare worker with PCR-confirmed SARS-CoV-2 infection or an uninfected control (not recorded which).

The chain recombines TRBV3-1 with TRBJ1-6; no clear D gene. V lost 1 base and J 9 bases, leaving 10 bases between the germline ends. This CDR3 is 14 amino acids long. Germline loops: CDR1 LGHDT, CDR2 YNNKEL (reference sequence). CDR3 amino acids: CASSQVGRGSPLHF. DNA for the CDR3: TGTGCCAGCAGCCAAGTAGGGCGAGGTTCACCCCTCCACTTT.

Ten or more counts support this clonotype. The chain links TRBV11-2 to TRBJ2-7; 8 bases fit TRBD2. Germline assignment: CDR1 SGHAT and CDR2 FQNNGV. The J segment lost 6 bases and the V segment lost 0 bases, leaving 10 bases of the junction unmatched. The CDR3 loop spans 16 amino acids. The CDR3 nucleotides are TGTGCCAGCAGCTTAGATCCCAGCGGGGGAATTCGCGAGCAGTACTTC. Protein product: CASSLDPSGGIREQYF.

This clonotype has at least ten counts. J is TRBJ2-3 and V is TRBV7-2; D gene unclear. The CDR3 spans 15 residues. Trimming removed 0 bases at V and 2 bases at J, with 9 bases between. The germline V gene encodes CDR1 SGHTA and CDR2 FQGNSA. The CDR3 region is CASSLAGISTDTQYF. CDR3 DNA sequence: TGTGCCAGCAGCTTAGCAGGCATCTCCACAGATACGCAGTATTTT.

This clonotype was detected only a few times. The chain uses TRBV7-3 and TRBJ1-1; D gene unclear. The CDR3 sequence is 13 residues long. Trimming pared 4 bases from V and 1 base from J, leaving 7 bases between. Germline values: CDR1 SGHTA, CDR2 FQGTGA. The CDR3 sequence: CASSSLGNTEAFF. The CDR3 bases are TGTGCCAGCAGCTCACTAGGGAACACTGAAGCTTTCTTT.

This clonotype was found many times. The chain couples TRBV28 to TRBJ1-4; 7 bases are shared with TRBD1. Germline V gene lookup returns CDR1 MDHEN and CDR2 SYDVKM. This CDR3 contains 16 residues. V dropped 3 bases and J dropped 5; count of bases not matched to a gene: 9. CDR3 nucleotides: TGTGCCAGCAGTTTTTCTCCGGGACAGATAAATGAAAAACTGTTTTTT. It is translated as CASSFSPGQINEKLFF.

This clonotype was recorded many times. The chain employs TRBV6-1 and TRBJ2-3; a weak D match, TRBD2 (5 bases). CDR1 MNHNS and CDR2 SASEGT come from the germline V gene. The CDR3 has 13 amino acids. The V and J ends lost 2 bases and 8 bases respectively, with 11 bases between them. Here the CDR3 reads CASSEYGDSTQYF. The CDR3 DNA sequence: TGTGCCAGCAGTGAATACGGGGATAGTACGCAGTATTTT.